These T cell receptor beta chains were read from a single sample in a study of CD8+CD57+ T cells in acquired aplastic anemia. From the reads, TCRdb called clonotypes with MiXCR, one entry per CDR3 protein. The top ten clones hold 1.8% of a sample with about 180,000 distinct CDR3 sequences, less than 50% of them seen once. Sequenced: sorted CD4+, CD8+, or CD8+CD57+ T cells (not recorded which) from PBMCs. These receptors came from a human donor with aplastic anemia. Both conserved end residues are part of each CDR3. D genes are given only for firm matches. Clone size is given for some rows only: seen once, a few or many times, or a class if the clone is expanded.

v_gene	d_gene	abundance	j_gene	CDR3aa	CDR3nt
TRBV20-1	.	.	TRBJ2-5	CSASVETQYF	TGCAGTGCTAGTGTGGAGACCCAGTACTTC
TRBV7-9	TRBD2	.	TRBJ2-7	CASSFSGGLSYEQYF	TGTGCCAGCAGCTTCAGCGGGGGTCTCTCCTACGAGCAGTACTTC
TRBV19	.	many	TRBJ1-5	CASSIVNSLGQPQHF	TGTGCCAGTAGTATAGTTAACAGCCTAGGTCAGCCCCAGCATTTT
TRBV24-1	TRBD1	.	TRBJ1-5	CAASSLEGQHQPQHF	TGTGCCGCCAGCAGCTTGGAGGGACAGCATCAGCCCCAGCATTTT
TRBV6-5	.	.	TRBJ1-6	CASSYPGCNSPLHF	TGTGCCAGCAGCTACCCGGGATGTAATTCACCCCTCCACTTT
TRBV25-1	.	once	TRBJ1-6	CASSGGQTYSPLHF	TGTGCCAGCAGTGGAGGACAGACCTACTCACCCCTCCACTTT
TRBV5-1	.	many	TRBJ1-1	CASSLDGTAEAFF	TGCGCCAGCAGCTTGGACGGTACAGCTGAAGCTTTCTTT
TRBV15	.	.	TRBJ2-7	CATSRPGGPPPYERYF	TGTGCCACCAGCAGACCGGGCGGGCCCCCTCCCTACGAGCGGTACTTC
TRBV24-1	TRBD1	many	TRBJ1-2	CATSARGQGAKDYGYTF	TGTGCCACCAGTGCTAGGGGACAGGGGGCGAAAGACTATGGCTACACCTTC
TRBV5-6	.	many	TRBJ2-4	CASSTQGVHRDIQYF	TGTGCCAGCAGCACACAGGGAGTCCATCGGGACATTCAGTACTTC
TRBV20-1	.	.	TRBJ2-7	CSASLPASTSFHEQYF	TGCAGTGCTAGCCTACCAGCCTCGACTAGTTTCCACGAGCAGTACTTC
TRBV6-1	.	.	TRBJ1-6	CASMQVRDNSPLHF	TGTGCCAGCATGCAAGTGAGGGATAATTCACCCCTCCACTTT
TRBV7-9	.	.	TRBJ2-5	CASSLAERWQETQYF	TGTGCCAGCAGCTTAGCGGAGCGGTGGCAAGAGACCCAGTACTTC
TRBV7-2	.	.	TRBJ1-4	CASSFPQGGSEKLFF	TGTGCCAGCAGCTTTCCACAGGGCGGGAGTGAAAAACTGTTTTTT
TRBV2	.	.	TRBJ2-5	CASRGWETQYF	TGTGCCAGCAGGGGGTGGGAGACCCAGTACTTC
TRBV29-1	TRBD1	.	TRBJ2-2	CSVRTGDTGELFF	TGCAGCGTTAGGACAGGGGATACCGGGGAGCTGTTTTTT
TRBV12-3/TRBV12-4	.	.	TRBJ1-2	CASSSPANYGYTF	TGTGCCAGCAGTTCCCCGGCAAACTATGGCTACACCTTC
TRBV25-1	TRBD2	once	TRBJ2-1	CASSDSSGYNEQFF	TGCGCCAGCAGTGATTCTAGCGGTTACAATGAGCAGTTCTTC
TRBV4-1	.	few	TRBJ2-1	CASSQIRGRLNNEQFF	TGCGCCAGCAGCCAAATCCGGGGTAGGTTGAACAATGAGCAGTTCTTC
TRBV7-8	.	.	TRBJ2-7	CASSLSRTAIYEQYF	TGTGCCAGCAGCTTATCCCGGACAGCGATCTACGAGCAGTACTTC
TRBV10-3	.	few	TRBJ2-5	CAISEGLAHQETQYF	TGTGCCATCAGTGAGGGGCTAGCCCACCAAGAGACCCAGTACTTC
TRBV28	.	.	TRBJ2-7	CASSTPSGTPNYEQYF	TGTGCCAGCAGTACCCCCTCCGGGACACCAAACTACGAGCAGTACTTC